This record concerns one T cell receptor beta chain sequence. Its binding antigen is unknown. A junction boundary mismatches the germline segment, possibly from a read error. Reading from cysteine to phenylalanine, the CDR3 counts 13 amino acids. Solely the CDR3 DNA is kept, with 39 bases framed from the first base. The germline V gene sets CDR1 to LGHNA and CDR2 to YSLEER. TCRbeta CDR3 regions were amplified from genomic DNA using the immunoSEQ Assay, a bias-controlled multiplex PCR. As for the original processing: Nucleated cell counts per sample were estimated from amplification of reference gene primers within the assay. To quantify the absolute abundance of each unique TCRbeta CDR3 rearrangement, sequence reads were collapsed and filtered. For each sample, productive Simpson clonality was calculated by taking the square root of Simpson's diversity index across productive rearrangements. The table comes from immuneACCESS by way of TCRdb, which keeps in-frame sequences with V and J called. Part of the clones is missing from these tables; in studies checked, under half for an unresolved V gene and the rest for unknown reasons. That table gives V, J and clone size, and the DNA gave D and trimming. The sample records 400,000 or so clones, approximately 89% of which are singletons. In total, the top ten clones hold roughly 1.6% of the sample.

One collaborating source in Seattle enrolled patients during active infection and followed them longitudinally through the course of disease. Whole blood was collected in K2EDTA tubes by collaborating institutions according to the institutions' own protocols. For TCRbeta analysis, collaborators shipped samples as frozen whole blood, isolated PBMCs, or DNA extracted from either of those sample types. The data belong to a study of blood T cell repertoires in COVID-19 (dated by TCRdb to between 2020 and 2021). Regarding the study in general: Collaborator samples came from the United States, Italy and Spain and covered acute and convalescent phases of COVID-19. The prospective study material was composed of cDNA or gDNA derived from T cells, B-cell-depleted T cells, or PBMCs. The dataset comprised deeply sampled blood TCRbeta repertoires from subjects exposed to, actively infected with, or recovered from COVID-19. The repertoires were released in a freely available public database meant as a resource for research on the immune response to SARS-CoV-2. The samples were drawn from two sources: the first 160 participants of the ongoing ImmuneRACE study, and some 1,300 subjects contributed by 6 global collaborators. The sample metadata nearly always contained a de-identified subject ID, COVID-19 status, age in years and sex. Where available, HLA class I and class II types were obtained from metadata supplied by the sample provider rather than from assay-based typing.

The research as a whole found: Clinical and demographic metadata were provided uncurated, with the amount varying by source and participant.

The sequencing sample was made of peripheral blood. This TCR was recovered from a woman aged 35 to 49 with COVID-19, enrolled during active disease. Here the chain combines TRBV4-3 and TRBJ2-7; the junction holds 8 bases that match TRBD1. The bases are TGCGCCAGCAGCCTTAAGACAGGGGACGAACAGTACTTC. Its protein is CASSLKTGDEQYF.